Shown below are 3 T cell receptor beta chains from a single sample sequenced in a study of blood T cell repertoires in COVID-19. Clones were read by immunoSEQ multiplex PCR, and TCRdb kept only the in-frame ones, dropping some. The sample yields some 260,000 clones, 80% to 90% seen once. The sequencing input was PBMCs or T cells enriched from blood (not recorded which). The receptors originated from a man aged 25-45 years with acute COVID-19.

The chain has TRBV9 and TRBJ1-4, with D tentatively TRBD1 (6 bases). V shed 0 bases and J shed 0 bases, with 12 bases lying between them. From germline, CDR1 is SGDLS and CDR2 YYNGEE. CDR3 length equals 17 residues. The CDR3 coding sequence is TGTGCCAGCAGCGTAGGAGGACAGCTTGCAACTAATGAAAAACTGTTTTTT. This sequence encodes CASSVGGQLATNEKLFF.

The CDR3 DNA reads as TGTGCCAGCAGCTTATATCAGGGTCCGGAGCAGCCCCAGCATTTT. It is translated as CASSLYQGPEQPQHF. The chain has TRBV7-8 and TRBJ1-5; possibly TRBD1 for D (5 bases). The CDR3 is 15 residues long. V was pared by 2 bases and J by 7 bases, with 15 bases between. Per germline, CDR1 SGHVS and CDR2 FQNEAQ.

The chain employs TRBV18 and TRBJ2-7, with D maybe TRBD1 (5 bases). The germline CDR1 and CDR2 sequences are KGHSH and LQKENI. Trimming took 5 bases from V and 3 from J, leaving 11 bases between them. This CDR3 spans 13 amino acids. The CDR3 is CASSTNRNYEQYV. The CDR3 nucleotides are TGTGCCAGCTCAACAAACAGGAACTACGAGCAGTACGTC.